Sequencing of this TCR beta chain was carried out in a study of control samples from healthy donors and cancer patients. Sequencing was performed with immunoSEQ multiplex PCR; in TCRdb, only in-frame clones are kept and a portion is missing. This sample has about 250,000 clones, with roughly four fifths found just once. Deletions cut 5 bases from V and 9 bases from J, with 11 bases between. Germline loops: CDR1 LNHDA, CDR2 SQIVND (reference sequence). CDR3 size: 12 residues. Sequencing used PBMCs. The rearrangement links TRBV19 to TRBJ1-5; D gene ambiguous. The sequence derives from a woman aged 55-75 years with lung cancer. This CDR3 reads CASSLLRGPQHF. The CDR3 nucleotides are TGTGCCAGTAGTCTCCTTCGTGGGCCCCAGCATTTT. The whole variable domain, remainder taken from reference TRBV19 and TRBJ1-5, is DGGITQSPKYLFRKEGQNVTLSCEQNLNHDAMYWYRQDPGQGLRLIYYSQIVNDFQKGDIAEGYSVSREKKESFPLTVTSAQKNPTAFYLCASSLLRGPQHFGDGTRLSIL.